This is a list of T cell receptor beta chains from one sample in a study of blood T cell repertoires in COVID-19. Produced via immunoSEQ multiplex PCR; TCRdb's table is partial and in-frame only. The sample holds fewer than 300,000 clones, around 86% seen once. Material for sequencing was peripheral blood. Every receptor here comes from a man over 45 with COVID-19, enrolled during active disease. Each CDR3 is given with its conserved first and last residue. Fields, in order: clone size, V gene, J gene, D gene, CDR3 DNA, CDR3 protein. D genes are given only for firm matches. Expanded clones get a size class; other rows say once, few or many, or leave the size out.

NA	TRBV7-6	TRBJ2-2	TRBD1	TGTGCCAGCAGCTTAAGGACAGGGCGAAAGGCCGGGGAGCTGTTTTTT	CASSLRTGRKAGELFF
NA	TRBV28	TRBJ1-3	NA	TGTGCCAGCAAGACTGGTCGAGGAGGTGGAAACACCATATATTTT	CASKTGRGGGNTIYF
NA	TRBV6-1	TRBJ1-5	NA	TGTGCCAGCAGTGAAAGCTACCCCGATCAGCCCCAGCATTTT	CASSESYPDQPQHF
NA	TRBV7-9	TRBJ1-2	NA	TGTGCCAGCAGCTTGATCACAGGGCAAGGCTACACCTTC	CASSLITGQGYTF
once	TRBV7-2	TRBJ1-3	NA	TGTGCCAGCAGCGCCTTTCGGACACCTGGAAACACCATATATTTT	CASSAFRTPGNTIYF
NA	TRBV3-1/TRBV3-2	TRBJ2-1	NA	TGTGCCAGCAGCCAAGGGGGATTAACTAGATACAATGAGCAGTTCTTC	CASSQGGLTRYNEQFF
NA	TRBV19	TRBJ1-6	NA	TGTGCCAGTAGTGCCCAGGAAGGTTCACCCCTCCACTTT	CASSAQEGSPLHF
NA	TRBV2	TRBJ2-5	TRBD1	TGTGCCAGCAGTGACCAGACAGGGGTAGGGGAGACCCAGTACTTC	CASSDQTGVGETQYF
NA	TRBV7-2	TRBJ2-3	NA	TGTGCCAGCAGACGATCGTCCTCGGGCACAGATACGCAGTATTTT	CASRRSSSGTDTQYF
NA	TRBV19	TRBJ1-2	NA	TGTGCCAGTATGGACGGGAGATCTAGCTATGGCTACACCTTC	CASMDGRSSYGYTF
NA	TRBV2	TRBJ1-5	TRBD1	TGTGCCAGCAATGGTAGAGGGGGCCGTCAGCCCCAGCATTTT	CASNGRGGRQPQHF
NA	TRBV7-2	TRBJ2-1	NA	TGTGCCAGCAGCCATAAAGGGCGGGGCCCATACAATGAGCAGTTCTTC	CASSHKGRGPYNEQFF
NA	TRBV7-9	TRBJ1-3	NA	TGTGCCAGAGGGGAAGAAAACACCATATATTTT	CARGEENTIYF
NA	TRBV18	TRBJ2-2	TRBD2	TGTGCCAGCTCAAAAAGCAATGGACTAGCGGGACACGGGGAGCTGTTTTTT	CASSKSNGLAGHGELFF
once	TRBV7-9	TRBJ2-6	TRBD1	TGTGCCAGCAGCTTAGCAGGGGGCCCTGGGGCCAACGTCCTGACTTTC	CASSLAGGPGANVLTF
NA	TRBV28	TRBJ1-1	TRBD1	TGTGCCAGCAGCCAGGGGGCGTTGAACACTGAAGCTTTCTTT	CASSQGALNTEAFF
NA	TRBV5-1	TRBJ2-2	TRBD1	TGCGCCAGCAGCCAACAGGGGGCGGACACCGGGGAGCTGTTTTTT	CASSQQGADTGELFF
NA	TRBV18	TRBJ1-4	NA	TGTGCCAGCTCACCACTAGGAGGAGGTGAAAAACTGTTTTTT	CASSPLGGGEKLFF
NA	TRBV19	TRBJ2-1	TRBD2	TGTGCCAGTAGTTCTACCGGGACTAGCGGGATTGGAGAGCAGTTCTTC	CASSSTGTSGIGEQFF
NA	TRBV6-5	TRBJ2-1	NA	TGTGCCAGCAGTTACTCGTCGGGGGGCCGTGGTGAGCAGTTCTTC	CASSYSSGGRGEQFF
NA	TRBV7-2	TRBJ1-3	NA	TGTGCCAGCAGCGGACAGACTGGAAACACCATATATTTT	CASSGQTGNTIYF
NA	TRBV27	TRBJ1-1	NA	TGTGCCAGCAGTTGGCAGTCCCAACCGAACACTGAAGCTTTCTTT	CASSWQSQPNTEAFF
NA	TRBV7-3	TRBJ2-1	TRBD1	TGTGCCAGCAGCTCCGGGACAGGGGGCTATGAGCAGTTCTTC	CASSSGTGGYEQFF